This T cell receptor beta chain is drawn from a study of immune heterogeneity within non-small cell lung tumors. At about 600 ng per sample, bulk tumor genomic DNA provided the template. Every primary tumor yielded several biopsies, spaced far apart, that were taken during surgery. Patients with untreated, newly diagnosed non-small cell lung cancer underwent curative surgery. Broader study findings: Tumor sites in a patient shared identical dominant CDR3 beta clonotypes and also carried site-unique high-frequency clones. Local T-cell clonality was recorded as moderately but significantly correlated with local tumor mutational burden, with R about 0.32.

In this sample, this clonotype is medium-sized. The antigen is unknown. With V trimmed by 4 bases and J by 0 bases, 5 bases remained unmatched. CDR3 length: 16 residues. Multiplex PCR amplified the TCR beta CDR3 region. Its first round ran for nine to eleven cycles with 32 V and 13 J primers. TCRdb reprocessed the multiplex PCR reads via MiXCR and lists one record per CDR3 protein. The repertoire holds 10,000 to 11,000 distinct CDR3 sequences, with approximately 21% as singletons. The TCR was taken from a man aged 60 to 75 with non-small cell lung cancer. V is TRBV12-3 or TRBV12-4 and J is TRBJ2-2; 7 bases line up with TRBD2. What was sequenced was lung tumor tissue. CDR3 protein: CASSSRAGTNTGELFF. The CDR3 DNA is TGTGCCAGCAGTTCTAGAGCGGGAACGAACACCGGGGAGCTGTTTTTT.